This TCR beta chain was identified in a study of metastatic and nonmetastatic thyroid tumors. Study as a whole: From malignant and benign thyroid patients, repertoires in blood and in tumor or nodule tissue were compared.

The CDR3 totals 17 residues. V was shortened by 0 bases and J by 4 bases, with 17 bases between the two germline ends. Germline V lookup: CDR1 SGHDN, CDR2 FVKESK. This clone occurred many times. TCRdb re-clonotyped the PCR reads via MiXCR. Of about 49,000 clones in the sample, less than 5% are singletons; the top ten hold less than 10%. All patients reached thyroid surgery having received no treatment beforehand. The sequencing sample was made of blood. The TCR originated in a female donor with papillary thyroid cancer or a benign thyroid nodule (not recorded which). Some clones in this sample may be carry-over from other donors' samples. The chain has TRBV14 and TRBJ2-3; D assignment may be TRBD1 or TRBD2 (6 bases each). CDR3 coding DNA: TGTGCCAGCAGCCAAGATCTCGGGGGCGGGATTGCAGATACGCAGTATTTT. Protein: CASSQDLGGGIADTQYF.